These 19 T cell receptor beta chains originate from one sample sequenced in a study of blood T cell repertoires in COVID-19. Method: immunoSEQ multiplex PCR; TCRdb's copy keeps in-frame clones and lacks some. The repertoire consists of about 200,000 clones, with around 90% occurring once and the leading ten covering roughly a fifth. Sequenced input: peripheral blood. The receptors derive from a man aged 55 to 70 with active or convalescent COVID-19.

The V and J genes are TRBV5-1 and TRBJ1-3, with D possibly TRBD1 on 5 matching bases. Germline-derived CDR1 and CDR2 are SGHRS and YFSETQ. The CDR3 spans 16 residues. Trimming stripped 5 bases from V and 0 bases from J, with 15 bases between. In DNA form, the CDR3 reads TGCGCCAGCAGAGGGGAGGACGGCAGCTCTGGAAACACCATATATTTT. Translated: CASRGEDGSSGNTIYF.

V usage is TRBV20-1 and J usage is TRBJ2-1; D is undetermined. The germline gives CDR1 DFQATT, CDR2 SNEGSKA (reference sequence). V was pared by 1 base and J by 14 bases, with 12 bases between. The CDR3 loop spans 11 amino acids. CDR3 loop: CSARGNGVEFF. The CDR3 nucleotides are TGCAGTGCTAGAGGTAATGGAGTCGAGTTCTTC.

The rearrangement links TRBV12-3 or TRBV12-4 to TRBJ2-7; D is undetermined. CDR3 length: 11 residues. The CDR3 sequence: CATPGTYEQYF. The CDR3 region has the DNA TGTGCAACGCCGGGTACCTACGAGCAGTACTTC.

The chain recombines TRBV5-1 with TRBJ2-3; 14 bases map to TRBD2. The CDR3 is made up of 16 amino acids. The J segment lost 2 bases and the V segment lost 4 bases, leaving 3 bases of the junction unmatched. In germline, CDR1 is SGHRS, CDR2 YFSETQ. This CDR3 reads CASSGTSGGYTDTQYF. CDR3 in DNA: TGCGCCAGCAGCGGGACTAGCGGGGGCTACACAGATACGCAGTATTTT.

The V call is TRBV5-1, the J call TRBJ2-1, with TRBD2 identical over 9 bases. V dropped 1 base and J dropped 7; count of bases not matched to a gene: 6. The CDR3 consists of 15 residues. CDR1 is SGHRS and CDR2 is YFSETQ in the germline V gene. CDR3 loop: CASSLNAGGLNEQFF. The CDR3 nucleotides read TGCGCCAGCAGCTTGAATGCGGGGGGGCTGAATGAGCAGTTCTTC. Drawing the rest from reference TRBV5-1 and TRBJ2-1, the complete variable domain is KAGVTQTPRYLIKTRGQQVTLSCSPISGHRSVSWYQQTPGQGLQFLFEYFSETQRNKGNFPGRFSGRQFSNSRSEMNVSTLELGDSALYLCASSLNAGGLNEQFFGPGTRLTVL.

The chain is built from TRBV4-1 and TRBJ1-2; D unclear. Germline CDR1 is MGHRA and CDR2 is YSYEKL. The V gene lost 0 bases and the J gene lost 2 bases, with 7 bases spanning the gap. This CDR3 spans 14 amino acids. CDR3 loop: CASSQEISNYGYTF. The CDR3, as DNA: TGCGCCAGCAGCCAAGAAATATCGAACTATGGCTACACCTTC.

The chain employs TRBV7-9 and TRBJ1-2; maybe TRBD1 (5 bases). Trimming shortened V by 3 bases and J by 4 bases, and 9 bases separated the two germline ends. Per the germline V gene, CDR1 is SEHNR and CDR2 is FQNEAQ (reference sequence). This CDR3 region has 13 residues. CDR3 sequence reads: CASSLQGGYGYTF. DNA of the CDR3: TGTGCCAGCAGCTTGCAGGGAGGCTATGGCTACACCTTC.

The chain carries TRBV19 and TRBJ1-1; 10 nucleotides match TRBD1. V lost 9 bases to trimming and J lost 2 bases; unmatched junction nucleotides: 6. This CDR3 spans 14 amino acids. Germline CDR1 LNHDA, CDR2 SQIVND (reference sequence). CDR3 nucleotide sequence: TGTGCCAGCATGGGACAGGGGTACAACACTGAAGCTTTCTTT. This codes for CASMGQGYNTEAFF.

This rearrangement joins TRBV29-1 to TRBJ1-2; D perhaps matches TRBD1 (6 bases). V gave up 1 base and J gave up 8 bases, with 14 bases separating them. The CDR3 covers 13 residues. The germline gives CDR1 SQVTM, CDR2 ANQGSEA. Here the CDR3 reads CSVEVRPGAGYTF. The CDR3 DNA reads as TGCAGCGTTGAAGTAAGGCCAGGGGCGGGCTACACCTTC.

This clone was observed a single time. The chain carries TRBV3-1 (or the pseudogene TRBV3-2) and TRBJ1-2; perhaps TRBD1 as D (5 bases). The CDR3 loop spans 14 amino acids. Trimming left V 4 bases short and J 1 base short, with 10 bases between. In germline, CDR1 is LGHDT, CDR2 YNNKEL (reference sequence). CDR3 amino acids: CASSLGGVNYGYTF. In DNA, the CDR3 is TGTGCCAGCAGCCTTGGGGGGGTTAACTATGGCTACACCTTC.

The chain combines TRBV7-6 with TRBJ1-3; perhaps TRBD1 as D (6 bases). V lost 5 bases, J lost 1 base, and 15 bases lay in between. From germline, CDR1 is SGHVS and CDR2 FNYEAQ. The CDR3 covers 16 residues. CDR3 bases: TGTGCCAGCAGCCCACAACTTCAGGGGTCTGGAAACACCATATATTTT. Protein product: CASSPQLQGSGNTIYF. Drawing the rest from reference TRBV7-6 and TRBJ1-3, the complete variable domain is GAGVSQSPRYKVTKRGQDVALRCDPISGHVSLYWYRQALGQGPEFLTYFNYEAQQDKSGLPNDRFSAERPEGSISTLTIQRTEQRDSAMYRCASSPQLQGSGNTIYFGEGSWLTVV.

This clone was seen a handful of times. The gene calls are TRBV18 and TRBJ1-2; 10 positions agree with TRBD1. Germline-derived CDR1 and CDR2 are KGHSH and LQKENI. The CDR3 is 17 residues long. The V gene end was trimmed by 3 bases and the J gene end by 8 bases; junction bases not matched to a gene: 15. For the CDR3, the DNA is TGTGCCAGCTCACCTTGGACAGGGGGGAGCCCAGAGGGAGGCTACACCTTC. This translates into CASSPWTGGSPEGGYTF.

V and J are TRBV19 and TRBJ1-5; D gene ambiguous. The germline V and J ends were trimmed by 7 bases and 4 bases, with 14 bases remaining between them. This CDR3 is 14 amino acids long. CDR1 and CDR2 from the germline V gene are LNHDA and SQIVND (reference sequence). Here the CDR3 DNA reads TGTGCCAGTAATCCGGGGATAAGAAATCAGCCCCAGCATTTT. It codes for CASNPGIRNQPQHF.

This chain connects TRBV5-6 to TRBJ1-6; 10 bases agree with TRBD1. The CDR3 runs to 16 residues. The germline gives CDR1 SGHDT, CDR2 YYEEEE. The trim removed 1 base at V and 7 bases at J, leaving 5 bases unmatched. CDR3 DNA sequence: TGTGCCAGCAGCTTGCTGGGACAGGGGAGAAATTCACCCCTCCACTTT. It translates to CASSLLGQGRNSPLHF.

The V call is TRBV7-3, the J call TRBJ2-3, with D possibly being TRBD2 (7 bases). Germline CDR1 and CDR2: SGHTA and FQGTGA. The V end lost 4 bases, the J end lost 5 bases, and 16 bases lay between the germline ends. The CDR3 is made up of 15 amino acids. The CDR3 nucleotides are TGTGCCAGCAGCTACGTGGGGGGGCCGCGAGATACGCAGTATTTT. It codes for CASSYVGGPRDTQYF.

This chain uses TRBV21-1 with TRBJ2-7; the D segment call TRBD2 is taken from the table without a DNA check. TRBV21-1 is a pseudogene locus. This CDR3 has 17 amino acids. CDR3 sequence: CASSNKHTSGGGNEQYF. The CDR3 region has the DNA TGTGCCAGCAGCAACAAACATACTAGCGGGGGGGGCAACGAGCAGTACTTC.

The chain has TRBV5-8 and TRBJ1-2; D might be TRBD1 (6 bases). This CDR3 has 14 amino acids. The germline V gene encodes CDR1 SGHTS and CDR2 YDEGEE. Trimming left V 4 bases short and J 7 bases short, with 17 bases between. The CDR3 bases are TGTGCCAGCAGCCGGGGAGGGGGTCTCGGTGGCTACACCTTC. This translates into CASSRGGGLGGYTF.

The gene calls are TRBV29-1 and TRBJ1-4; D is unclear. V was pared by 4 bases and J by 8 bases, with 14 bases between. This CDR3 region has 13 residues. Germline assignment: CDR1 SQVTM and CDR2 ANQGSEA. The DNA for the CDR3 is TGCAGCGTTGGGAGGCGAGAGGGAGAAAAACTGTTTTTT. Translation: CSVGRREGEKLFF.

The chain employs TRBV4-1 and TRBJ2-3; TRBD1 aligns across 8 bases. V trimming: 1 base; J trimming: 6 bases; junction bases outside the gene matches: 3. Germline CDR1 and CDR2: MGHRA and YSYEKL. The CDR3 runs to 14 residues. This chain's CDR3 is CASSQGRTGDTQYF. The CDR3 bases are TGCGCCAGCAGCCAAGGCCGGACAGGGGATACGCAGTATTTT.